This is a list of T cell receptor beta chains from one sample in a study of blood T cell repertoires in COVID-19. Clones were sequenced by immunoSEQ multiplex PCR, and TCRdb holds only the in-frame ones, with some missing. The sample holds around 150,000 clones, approximately 82% seen once. Sequencing input: peripheral blood. The receptors originated from a woman aged 40 to 50 with COVID-19, enrolled during active disease. The CDR3 runs from the conserved cysteine through the conserved F or W. The D gene is left open where the match is weak. A row's size may be missing; if present it is once, few, many or a size class.

CDR3 DNA	CDR3 protein	V gene	J gene	clone size	D gene
TGTGCCAGCAGCTTTGTAACTGGCGGGACCCAAGAGACCCAGTACTTC	CASSFVTGGTQETQYF	TRBV11-1	TRBJ2-5	-	-
TGTGCCACCAGCAGTACGGACAGGGCCAAGACCCAGTACTTC	CATSSTDRAKTQYF	TRBV15	TRBJ2-5	-	TRBD1
TGTGCCAGCAGCGCAGACAGGGGTGACGGAGAGACCCAGTACTTC	CASSADRGDGETQYF	TRBV3-1/TRBV3-2	TRBJ2-5	-	TRBD1
TGCGCCAGCAGCCCCCGACTAGCGGGAACAGGCTCCTACAATGAGCAGTTCTTC	CASSPRLAGTGSYNEQFF	TRBV4-1	TRBJ2-1	-	TRBD2
TGCGCCCGCCAACGAGGGGGGGGAGCAGAGACCCAGTACTTC	CARQRGGGAETQYF	TRBV5-1	TRBJ2-5	-	-
TGTGCCAGCAGCCGCCCCCGGACTAGAAAGAACAATGAGCAGTTCTTC	CASSRPRTRKNNEQFF	TRBV7-2	TRBJ2-1	-	TRBD2
TGTGCCAGCAGCCGGGGACAGGGGTACACAGATACGCAGTATTTT	CASSRGQGYTDTQYF	TRBV7-9	TRBJ2-3	-	TRBD1
TGTGCCAGCAGGACAGGGGGCTCCTCTGGGGCCAACGTCCTGACTTTC	CASRTGGSSGANVLTF	TRBV2	TRBJ2-6	-	TRBD1
TGTGCCAGCAGCGTAGACCTGGGACAGGGGGCGTCTGGGGCCAACGTCCTGACTTTC	CASSVDLGQGASGANVLTF	TRBV9	TRBJ2-6	-	TRBD1
TGTGCCAGCAGCTTAGCCCAGGTTGGCTACACCTTC	CASSLAQVGYTF	TRBV7-2	TRBJ1-2	-	-
TGTGCCAGCAGTGGGGGGGTACGGCCCCAGCATTTT	CASSGGVRPQHF	TRBV12-3/TRBV12-4	TRBJ1-5	-	-
TGTGCCAGCTCACCACTCCCGACGACAGGATTGAACACTGAAGCTTTCTTT	CASSPLPTTGLNTEAFF	TRBV18	TRBJ1-1	-	-
TGTGCCACTGGGGGCGCCCTGTATGGCTACACCTTC	CATGGALYGYTF	TRBV19	TRBJ1-2	-	-
TGTGCCAGCAGTTACCCGGGGGGGAACTCACCCCTCCACTTT	CASSYPGGNSPLHF	TRBV6-5	TRBJ1-6	-	-
TGTGCCATCAGTGAGTCTCCAGGGAACTATGGCTACACCTTC	CAISESPGNYGYTF	TRBV10-3	TRBJ1-2	-	-
TGTGCCAGCTCACGTCGGGACAGGCCCTCGAACACTGAAGCTTTCTTT	CASSRRDRPSNTEAFF	TRBV18	TRBJ1-1	few	TRBD1
TGCGCCAGCAGCCGTACCGGGGTCGGGGATAATTCACCCCTCCACTTT	CASSRTGVGDNSPLHF	TRBV4-1	TRBJ1-6	-	-
TGTGCTAGCAGCCCACTAGCGGGGTCCTACAATGAGCAGTTCTTC	CASSPLAGSYNEQFF	TRBV7-7	TRBJ2-1	-	TRBD2
TGCAGTCACAGGTCCAGAACAATGAACACTGAAGCTTTCTTT	CSHRSRTMNTEAFF	TRBV29-1	TRBJ1-1	-	-
TGTGCCAGCAGCGTAGCTCCGGGGACCGGGGAGCTGTTTTTT	CASSVAPGTGELFF	TRBV9	TRBJ2-2	-	-
TGTGCCAGCAGCTTACAGGGACAGTCATCGAACACTGAAGCTTTCTTT	CASSLQGQSSNTEAFF	TRBV7-8	TRBJ1-1	-	TRBD1
TGTGCCAGCACCGGACAGGGTGGGACTGAGCAGTTCTTC	CASTGQGGTEQFF	TRBV2	TRBJ2-1	-	TRBD1
TGCAGCGGTGGACAGGGGTTGGACGAGCAGTACTTC	CSGGQGLDEQYF	TRBV29-1	TRBJ2-7	once	TRBD1
TGTGCCAGCAGTTTAACAGGGGGCGTCTATGGCTACACCTTC	CASSLTGGVYGYTF	TRBV7-2	TRBJ1-2	-	TRBD1
TGTGCCAGCAGCGGACAGGGGTACGGCTACACCTTC	CASSGQGYGYTF	TRBV9	TRBJ1-2	few	TRBD1
TGTGCCAGCAGTTACCGTTGGACAGGGGGAAATGAGCAGTTCTTC	CASSYRWTGGNEQFF	TRBV6-5	TRBJ2-1	-	TRBD1
TGTGCCAGCAGCCAGGGTTGGGCCACAGATACGCAGTATTTT	CASSQGWATDTQYF	TRBV3-1/TRBV3-2	TRBJ2-3	-	-
TGTGCCAGCAGCTGGGGAGGTGGCTACGAGCAGTACTTC	CASSWGGGYEQYF	TRBV5-4	TRBJ2-7	-	-
TGTGCCAGTAAACCGGGACAGGGTATTTGGGGGCCGAACACCGGGGAGCTGTTTTTT	CASKPGQGIWGPNTGELFF	TRBV19	TRBJ2-2	-	TRBD1
TGTGCCAGCAGCCGAGACAGTAGCAATCAGCCCCAGCATTTT	CASSRDSSNQPQHF	TRBV3-1/TRBV3-2	TRBJ1-5	-	-
TGTGCCAGCAGCTTACTTCAACGACCCGGGACTAGCGGACGTAATGAGCAGTTCTTC	CASSLLQRPGTSGRNEQFF	TRBV11-2	TRBJ2-1	-	TRBD2
TGTGCCAGCAGCCGTACTGGTGGCCTAGGTCTGTTTTTT	CASSRTGGLGLFF	TRBV7-9	TRBJ2-2	-	-
TGTGCCAGCAGTCAAGCGGGACGCTACGAGCAGTACTTC	CASSQAGRYEQYF	TRBV28	TRBJ2-7	-	TRBD2
TGTGCCACCTCCCGGAGGGGGCTCAGTGAAGCTTTCTTT	CATSRRGLSEAFF	TRBV19	TRBJ1-1	-	TRBD1
TGTGCCAGCAGTTACTCGAGACCCAGGGTTAATGAGCAGTTCTTC	CASSYSRPRVNEQFF	TRBV6-2/TRBV6-3	TRBJ2-1	-	-
TGTGCCAGCAGGGGGCCGGGCGAGCAGTACTTC	CASRGPGEQYF	TRBV2	TRBJ2-7	-	-
TGTGCCAGCAGTCCCCATACAGGGAGCACAGATACGCAGTATTTT	CASSPHTGSTDTQYF	TRBV28	TRBJ2-3	-	-
TGCAGCGTTGTGTACGGTAACTATGGCTACACCTTC	CSVVYGNYGYTF	TRBV29-1	TRBJ1-2	-	-
TGCGCCAGCAGTGAGTCAGCGGGGGGGACTCATTACAATGAGCAGTTCTTC	CASSESAGGTHYNEQFF	TRBV10-1	TRBJ2-1	-	TRBD2